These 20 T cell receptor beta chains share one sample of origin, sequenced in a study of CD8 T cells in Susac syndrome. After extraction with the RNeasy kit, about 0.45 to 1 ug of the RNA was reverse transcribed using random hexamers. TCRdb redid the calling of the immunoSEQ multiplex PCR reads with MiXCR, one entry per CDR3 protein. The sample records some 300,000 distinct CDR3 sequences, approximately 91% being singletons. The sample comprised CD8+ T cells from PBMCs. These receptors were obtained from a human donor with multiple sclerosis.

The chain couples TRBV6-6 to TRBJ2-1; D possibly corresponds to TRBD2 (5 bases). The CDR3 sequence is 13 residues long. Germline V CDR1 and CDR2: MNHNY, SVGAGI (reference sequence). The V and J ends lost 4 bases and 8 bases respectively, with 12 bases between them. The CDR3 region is CASSFWLGDEQFF. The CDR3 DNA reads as TGTGCCAGCAGTTTCTGGCTCGGGGATGAGCAGTTCTTC.

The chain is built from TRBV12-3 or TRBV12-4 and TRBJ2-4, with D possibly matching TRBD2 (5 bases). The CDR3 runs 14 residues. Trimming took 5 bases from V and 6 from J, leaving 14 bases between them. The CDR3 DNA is TGTGCCAGCAGTCCCCGGGGTAGCTCAAACATTCAGTACTTC. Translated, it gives CASSPRGSSNIQYF.

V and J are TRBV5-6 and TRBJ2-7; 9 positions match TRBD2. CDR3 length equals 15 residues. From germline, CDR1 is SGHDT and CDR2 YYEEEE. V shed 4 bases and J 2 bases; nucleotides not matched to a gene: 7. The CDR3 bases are TGTGCCAGCAGCCCCCTAGCGGGGTCCACCTACGAGCAGTACTTC. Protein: CASSPLAGSTYEQYF. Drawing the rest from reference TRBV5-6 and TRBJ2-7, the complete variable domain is DAGVTQSPTHLIKTRGQQVTLRCSPKSGHDTVSWYQQALGQGPQFIFQYYEEEERQRGNFPDRFSGHQFPNYSSELNVNALLLGDSALYLCASSPLAGSTYEQYFGPGTRLTVT.

In nucleotides, the CDR3 is TGCGCCAGCAGCCGCCGCCCTGTTAGCGGGGGGCGGACAGATACGCAGTATTTT. This gives the protein CASSRRPVSGGRTDTQYF. J is TRBJ2-3 and V is TRBV5-1, with 10 nucleotides matching TRBD2. V dropped 4 bases and J dropped 3; count of bases not matched to a gene: 14. Germline V gene sequence: CDR1 SGHRS, CDR2 YFSETQ. This CDR3 is built from 18 residues.

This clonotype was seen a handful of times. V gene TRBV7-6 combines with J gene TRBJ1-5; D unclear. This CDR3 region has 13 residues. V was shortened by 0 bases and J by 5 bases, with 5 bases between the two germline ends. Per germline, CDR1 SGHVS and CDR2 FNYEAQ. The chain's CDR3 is CASSLAGYQPQHF. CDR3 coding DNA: TGTGCCAGCAGCTTAGCAGGGTATCAGCCCCAGCATTTT.

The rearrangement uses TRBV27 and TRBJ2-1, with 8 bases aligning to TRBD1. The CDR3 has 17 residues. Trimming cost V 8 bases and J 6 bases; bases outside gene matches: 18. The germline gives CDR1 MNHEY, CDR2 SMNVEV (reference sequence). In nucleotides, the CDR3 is TGTGCCAGCGGAGATGTCTTGTCACAGGGGGTAGGCAATGAGCAGTTCTTC. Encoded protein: CASGDVLSQGVGNEQFF.

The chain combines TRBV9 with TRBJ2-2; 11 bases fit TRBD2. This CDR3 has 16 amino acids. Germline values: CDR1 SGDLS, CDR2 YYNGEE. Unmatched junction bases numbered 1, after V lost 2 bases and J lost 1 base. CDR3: CASSVGLAGNTGELFF. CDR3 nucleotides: TGTGCCAGCAGCGTCGGACTAGCGGGGAACACCGGGGAGCTGTTTTTT.

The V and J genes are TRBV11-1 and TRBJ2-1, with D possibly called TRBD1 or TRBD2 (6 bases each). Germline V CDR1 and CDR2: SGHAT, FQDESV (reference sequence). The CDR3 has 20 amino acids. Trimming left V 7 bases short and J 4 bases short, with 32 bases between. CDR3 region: CASTLPGQLELGLAYNEQFF. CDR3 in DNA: TGTGCCAGCACCCTGCCGGGACAACTCGAATTGGGACTGGCGTACAATGAGCAGTTCTTC.

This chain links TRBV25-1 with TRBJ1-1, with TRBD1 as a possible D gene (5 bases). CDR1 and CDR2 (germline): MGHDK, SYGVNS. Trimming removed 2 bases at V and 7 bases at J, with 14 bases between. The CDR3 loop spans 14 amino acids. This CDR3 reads CASSEVQGAGEAFF. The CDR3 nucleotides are TGTGCCAGCAGTGAAGTTCAAGGGGCGGGTGAAGCTTTCTTT.

The CDR3 loop reads CSVQGIQETQYF. DNA for the CDR3: TGCAGCGTTCAGGGGATTCAAGAGACCCAGTACTTC. V and J are TRBV29-1 and TRBJ2-5, with D perhaps TRBD1 (6 bases). Between the trimmed V and J ends, which lost 5 bases and 2 bases, there was a span of 9 bases. The CDR3 sequence is 12 residues long. In germline, CDR1 is SQVTM, CDR2 ANQGSEA.

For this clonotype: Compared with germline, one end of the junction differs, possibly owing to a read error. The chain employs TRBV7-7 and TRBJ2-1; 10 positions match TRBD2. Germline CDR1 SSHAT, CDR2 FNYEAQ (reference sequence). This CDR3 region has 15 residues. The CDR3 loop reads CASSLLSGGADEQFF. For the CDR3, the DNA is TGTGCTAGCAGCTTACTGAGCGGGGGGGCGGATGAGCAGTTCTTC. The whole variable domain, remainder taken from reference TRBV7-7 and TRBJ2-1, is GAGVSQSPRYKVTKRGQDVTLRCDPISSHATLYWYQQALGQGPEFLTYFNYEAQPDKSGLPSDRFSAERPEGSISTLTIQRTEQRDSAMYRCASSLLSGGADEQFFGPGTRLTVL.

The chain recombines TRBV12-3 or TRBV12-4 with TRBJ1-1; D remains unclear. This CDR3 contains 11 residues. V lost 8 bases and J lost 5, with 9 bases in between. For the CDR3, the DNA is TGTGCCAGCGGATGGTTTACTGAAGCTTTCTTT. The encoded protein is CASGWFTEAFF.

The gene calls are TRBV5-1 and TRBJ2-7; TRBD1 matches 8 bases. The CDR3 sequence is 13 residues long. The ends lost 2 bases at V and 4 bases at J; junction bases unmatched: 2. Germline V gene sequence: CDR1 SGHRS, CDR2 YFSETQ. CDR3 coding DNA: TGCGCCAGCAGCTTTCGACAGGGGTACGAGCAGTACTTC. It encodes CASSFRQGYEQYF.

Here the CDR3 DNA reads TGCAGCGCCAGGGAGGGTCTCTACGAGCAGTACTTC. This sequence encodes CSAREGLYEQYF. The V gene is TRBV20-1, the J gene TRBJ2-7; 7 bases agree with TRBD2. There are 12 residues in the CDR3. Germline CDR1 DFQATT, CDR2 SNEGSKA (reference sequence).

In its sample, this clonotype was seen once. CDR3 region: CASSPAAGKRSYEQYF. Here the CDR3 DNA reads TGTGCCAGCAGTCCCGCTGCGGGCAAGCGTTCCTACGAGCAGTACTTC. This rearrangement joins TRBV28 to TRBJ2-7; TRBD2 is a possible D gene (5 bases). CDR3 size: 16 residues. CDR1 is MDHEN and CDR2 is SYDVKM in the germline V gene. Between the trimmed V and J ends, which lost 5 bases and 1 base, there was a span of 18 bases.

The CDR3 DNA reads TGTGCCAGCAGCTTCACCGGGACAACGAACACCGGGGAGCTGTTTTTT. Encoded protein: CASSFTGTTNTGELFF. V is TRBV11-2 and J is TRBJ2-2; TRBD1 is a possible D gene (6 bases). Germline loops: CDR1 SGHAT, CDR2 FQNNGV. The CDR3 spans 16 residues. The V end lost 3 bases, the J end lost 0 bases, and 11 bases lay between the germline ends.

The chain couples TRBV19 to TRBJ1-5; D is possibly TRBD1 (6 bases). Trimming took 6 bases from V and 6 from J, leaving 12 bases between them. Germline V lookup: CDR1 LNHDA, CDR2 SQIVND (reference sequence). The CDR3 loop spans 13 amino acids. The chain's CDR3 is CASRSGALQPQHF. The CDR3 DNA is TGTGCCAGTAGGTCAGGGGCTCTTCAGCCCCAGCATTTT.

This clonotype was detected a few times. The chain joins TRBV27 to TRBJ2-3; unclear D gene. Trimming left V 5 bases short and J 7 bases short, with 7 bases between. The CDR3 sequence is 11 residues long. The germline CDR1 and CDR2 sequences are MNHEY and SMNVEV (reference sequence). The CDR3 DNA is TGTGCCAGCAGTCTGGGGAATACGCAGTATTTT. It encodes CASSLGNTQYF.

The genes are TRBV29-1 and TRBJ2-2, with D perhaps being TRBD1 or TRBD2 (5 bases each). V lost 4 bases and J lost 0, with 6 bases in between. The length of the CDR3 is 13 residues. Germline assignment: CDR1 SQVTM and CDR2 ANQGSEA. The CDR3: CSVAGPNTGELFF. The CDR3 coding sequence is TGCAGCGTTGCGGGGCCGAACACCGGGGAGCTGTTTTTT.

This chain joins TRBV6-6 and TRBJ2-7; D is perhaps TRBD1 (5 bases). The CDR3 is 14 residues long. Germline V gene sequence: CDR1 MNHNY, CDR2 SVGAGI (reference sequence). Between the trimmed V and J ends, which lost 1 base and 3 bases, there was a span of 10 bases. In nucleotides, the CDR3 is TGTGCCAGCAGTTACTTCCCAGACAGCTACGAGCAGTACTTC. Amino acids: CASSYFPDSYEQYF.